This T cell receptor beta chain was sequenced in a study of blood T cell repertoires in COVID-19. Study context: Some COVID-19 samples were acute and others convalescent; all came from the United States, Italy and Spain. Nucleic acid was either cDNA or gDNA, and it came from T cells, B-cell-depleted T cells, or PBMCs.

Original methodology: Amplification of reference gene primers provided the estimated nucleated cell counts. Profiled with immunoSEQ multiplex PCR; TCRdb holds only in-frame clones, not every one. The DNA gave D and trimming, while V, J and clone size come from that table. The profile shows around 160,000 clones, 88% of them singletons. V lost 7 bases, J lost 2 bases, and 14 bases lay in between. CDR1 is SNHLY and CDR2 is FYNNEI in the germline V gene. The CDR3 has 14 residues. Material for sequencing was peripheral blood. V usage is TRBV2 and J usage is TRBJ1-2; D unresolved. The clonotype was recovered from a human donor in a cohort sampled during active COVID-19. The CDR3 reads CASNPEGRNYGYTF. The DNA of the CDR3 is TGTGCCAGCAATCCTGAAGGGAGAAACTATGGCTACACCTTC.